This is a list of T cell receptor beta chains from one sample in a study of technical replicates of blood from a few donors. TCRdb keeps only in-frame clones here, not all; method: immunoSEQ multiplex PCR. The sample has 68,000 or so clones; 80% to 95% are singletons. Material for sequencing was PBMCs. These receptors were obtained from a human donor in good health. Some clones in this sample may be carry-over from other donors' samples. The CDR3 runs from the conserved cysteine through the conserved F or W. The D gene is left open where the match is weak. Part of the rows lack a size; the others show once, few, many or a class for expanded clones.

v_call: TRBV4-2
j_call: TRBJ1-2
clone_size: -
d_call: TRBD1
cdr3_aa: CASSREGQANYGYTF
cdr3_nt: TGTGCCAGCAGCCGTGAGGGACAGGCGAACTATGGCTACACCTTC

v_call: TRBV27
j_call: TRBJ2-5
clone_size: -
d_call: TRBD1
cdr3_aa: CASSLGTGVTQYF
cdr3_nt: TGTGCCAGCAGTTTAGGGACAGGGGTGACCCAGTACTTC

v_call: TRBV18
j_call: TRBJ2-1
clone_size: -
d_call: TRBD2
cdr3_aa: CASSPTSSTNEQFF
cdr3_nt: TGTGCCAGCTCACCGACTAGCAGCACCAATGAGCAGTTCTTC

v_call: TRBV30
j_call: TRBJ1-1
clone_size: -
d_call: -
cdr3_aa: CAWTDPRGSAFF
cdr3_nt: TGTGCCTGGACAGACCCTAGGGGGTCGGCTTTCTTT

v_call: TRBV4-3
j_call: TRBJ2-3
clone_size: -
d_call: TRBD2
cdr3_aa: CASSHSPLAGGTDTQYF
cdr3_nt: TGCGCCAGCAGCCATTCCCCTCTAGCGGGGGGGACAGATACGCAGTATTTT

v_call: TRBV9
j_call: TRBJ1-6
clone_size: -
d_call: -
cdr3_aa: CASSDGHDRVSPLHF
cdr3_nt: TGTGCCAGCAGCGATGGACACGATAGGGTCTCACCCCTCCACTTT

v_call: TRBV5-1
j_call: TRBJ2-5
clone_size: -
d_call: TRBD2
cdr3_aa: CASSMVGGVAMTQYF
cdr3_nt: TGCGCCAGCAGCATGGTCGGGGGGGTCGCGATGACCCAGTACTTC

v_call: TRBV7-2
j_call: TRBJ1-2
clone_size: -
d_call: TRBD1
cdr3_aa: CASSRDRGHYGYTF
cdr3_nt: TGTGCCAGCAGCCGGGACAGGGGTCACTATGGCTACACCTTC

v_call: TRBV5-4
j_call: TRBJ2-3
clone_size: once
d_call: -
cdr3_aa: CASSFRVDTDTQYF
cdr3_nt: TGTGCCAGCAGCTTCAGGGTGGACACAGATACGCAGTATTTT

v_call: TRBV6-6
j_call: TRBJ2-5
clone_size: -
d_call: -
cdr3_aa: CASSSSETQYF
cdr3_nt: TGTGCCAGCAGCTCCTCGGAGACCCAGTACTTC

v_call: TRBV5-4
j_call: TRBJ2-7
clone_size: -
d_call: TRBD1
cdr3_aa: CASSNPGTGLLEQYF
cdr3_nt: TGTGCCAGCAGCAACCCCGGGACAGGGCTCCTCGAGCAGTACTTC

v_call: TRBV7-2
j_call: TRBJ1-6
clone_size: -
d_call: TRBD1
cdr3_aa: CASSPPTGQAPLHF
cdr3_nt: TGTGCCAGCAGCCCACCGACAGGGCAGGCACCCCTCCACTTT

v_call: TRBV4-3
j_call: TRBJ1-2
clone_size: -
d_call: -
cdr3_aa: CASSQDWGRVYGYTF
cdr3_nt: TGCGCCAGCAGCCAAGATTGGGGCAGAGTCTATGGCTACACCTTC

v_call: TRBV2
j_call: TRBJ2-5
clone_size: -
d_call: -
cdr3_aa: CATNRDQETQYF
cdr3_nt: TGTGCCACCAACCGGGATCAAGAGACCCAGTACTTC

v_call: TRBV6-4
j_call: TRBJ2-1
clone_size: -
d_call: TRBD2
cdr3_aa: CASSELAGGNNEQFF
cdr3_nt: TGTGCCAGCAGTGAGTTAGCGGGGGGGAACAATGAGCAGTTCTTC

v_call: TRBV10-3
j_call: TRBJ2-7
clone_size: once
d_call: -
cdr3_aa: CAISESPGYEQYF
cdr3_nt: TGTGCCATCAGTGAGAGTCCGGGATACGAGCAGTACTTC

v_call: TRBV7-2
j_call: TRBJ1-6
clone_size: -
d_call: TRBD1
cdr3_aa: CASSLPSMGQGRSPLHF
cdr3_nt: TGTGCCAGCAGCTTACCATCCATGGGACAGGGCAGATCACCCCTCCACTTT

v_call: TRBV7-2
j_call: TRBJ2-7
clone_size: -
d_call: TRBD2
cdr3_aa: CASSLVVAGGSYEQYF
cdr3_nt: TGTGCCAGCAGCTTAGTAGTAGCGGGGGGCTCCTACGAGCAGTACTTC

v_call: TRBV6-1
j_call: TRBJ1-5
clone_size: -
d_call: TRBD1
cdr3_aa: CASSATGTGGWLWSNQPQHF
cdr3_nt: TGTGCCAGCAGTGCTACCGGGACAGGGGGCTGGTTGTGGAGCAATCAGCCCCAGCATTTT

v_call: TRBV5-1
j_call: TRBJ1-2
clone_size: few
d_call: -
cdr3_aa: CASSRDSPVDGYTF
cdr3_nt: TGCGCCAGCAGCCGAGACAGCCCGGTGGATGGCTACACCTTC

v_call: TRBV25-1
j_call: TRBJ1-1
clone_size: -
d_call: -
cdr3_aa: CASSASGGNMNTEAFF
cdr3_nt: TGTGCCAGCAGCGCTTCGGGGGGGAACATGAACACTGAAGCTTTCTTT

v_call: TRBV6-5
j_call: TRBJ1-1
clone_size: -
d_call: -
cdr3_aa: CASSRESNMNTEAFF
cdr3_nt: TGTGCCAGCAGTCGCGAGTCGAATATGAACACTGAAGCTTTCTTT

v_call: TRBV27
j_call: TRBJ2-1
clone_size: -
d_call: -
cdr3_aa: CASSSTYRVNEQFF
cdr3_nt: TGTGCCAGCAGTTCGACTTACCGGGTGAATGAGCAGTTCTTC

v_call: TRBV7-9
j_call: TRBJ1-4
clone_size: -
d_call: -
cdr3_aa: CASSFRQTGYNEKLFF
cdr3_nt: TGTGCCAGCAGCTTCCGTCAGACAGGCTATAATGAAAAACTGTTTTTT

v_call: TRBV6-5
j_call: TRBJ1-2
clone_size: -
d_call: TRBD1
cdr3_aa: CASSGTGYEGYTF
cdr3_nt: TGTGCCAGCAGCGGGACAGGGTATGAGGGCTACACCTTC

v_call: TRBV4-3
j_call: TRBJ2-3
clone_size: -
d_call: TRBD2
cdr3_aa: CASSQDYRTSGGTTDTQYF
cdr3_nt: TGCGCCAGCAGCCAAGATTATCGTACTAGCGGGGGAACCACAGATACGCAGTATTTT

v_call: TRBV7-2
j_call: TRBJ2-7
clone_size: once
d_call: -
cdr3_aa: CASSLVQGTTYEQYF
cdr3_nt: TGTGCCAGCAGCTTAGTCCAGGGAACCACCTACGAGCAGTACTTC

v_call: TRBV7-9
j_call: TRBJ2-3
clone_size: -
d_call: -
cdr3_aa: CASSPQDTQYF
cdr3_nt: TGTGCCAGCAGCCCCCAGGATACGCAGTATTTT

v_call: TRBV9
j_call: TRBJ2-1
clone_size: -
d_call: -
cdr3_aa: CASSGGLSYNEQFF
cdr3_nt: TGTGCCAGCAGCGGGGGACTCTCCTACAATGAGCAGTTCTTC

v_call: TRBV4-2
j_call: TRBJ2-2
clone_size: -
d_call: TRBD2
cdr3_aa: CASSRLAGGEETGELFF
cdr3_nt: TGTGCCAGCAGTCGACTAGCGGGGGGGGAGGAAACCGGGGAGCTGTTTTTT

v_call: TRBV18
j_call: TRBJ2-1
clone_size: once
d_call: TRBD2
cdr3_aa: CASSPNSAGGGNEQFF
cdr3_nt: TGTGCCAGCTCACCGAATTCGGCGGGAGGAGGAAATGAGCAGTTCTTC

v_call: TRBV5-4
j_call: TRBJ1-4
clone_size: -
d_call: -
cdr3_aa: CASSLLAGGANEKLFF
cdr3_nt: TGTGCCAGCAGCCTTCTTGCTGGGGGGGCTAATGAAAAACTGTTTTTT

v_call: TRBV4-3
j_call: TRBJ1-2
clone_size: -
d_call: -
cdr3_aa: CASSQAGNYGYTF
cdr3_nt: TGCGCCAGCAGCCAGGCAGGGAACTATGGCTACACCTTC

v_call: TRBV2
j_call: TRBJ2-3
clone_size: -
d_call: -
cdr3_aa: CASSGGLLTDTQYF
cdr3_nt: TGTGCCAGCAGCGGGGGGCTCCTCACAGATACGCAGTATTTT

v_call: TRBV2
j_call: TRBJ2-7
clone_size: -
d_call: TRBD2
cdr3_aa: CATPRGGEQYF
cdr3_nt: TGTGCCACCCCGCGGGGAGGGGAGCAGTACTTC

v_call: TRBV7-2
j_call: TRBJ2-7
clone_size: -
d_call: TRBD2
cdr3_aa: CASSLVGLADYEQYF
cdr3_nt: TGTGCCAGCAGCTTAGTGGGACTAGCGGACTACGAGCAGTACTTC

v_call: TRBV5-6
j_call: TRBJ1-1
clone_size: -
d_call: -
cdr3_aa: CASSEDRFAEAFF
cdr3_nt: TGTGCCAGCAGCGAGGACAGATTTGCTGAAGCTTTCTTT

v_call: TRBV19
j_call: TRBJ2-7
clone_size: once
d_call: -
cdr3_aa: CASSIRGPSYEQYF
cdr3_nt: TGTGCCAGTAGTATCAGGGGACCGTCCTACGAGCAGTACTTC

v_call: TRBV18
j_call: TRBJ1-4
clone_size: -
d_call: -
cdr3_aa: CASSPGREAGKLFF
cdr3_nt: TGTGCCAGCTCACCCGGCCGGGAGGCAGGAAAACTGTTTTTT

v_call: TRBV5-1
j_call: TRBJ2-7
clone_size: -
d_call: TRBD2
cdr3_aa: CASSLGSGGVYEQYF
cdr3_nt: TGCGCCAGCAGCTTGGGATCGGGGGGGGTTTACGAGCAGTACTTC

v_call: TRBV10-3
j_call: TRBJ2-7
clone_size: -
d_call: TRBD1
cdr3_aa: CAIRTGGAYEQYF
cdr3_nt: TGTGCCATTCGGACAGGGGGCGCGTACGAGCAGTACTTC

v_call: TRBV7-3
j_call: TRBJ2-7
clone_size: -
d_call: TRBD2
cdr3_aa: CASSLTAKGGSKYF
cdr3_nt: TGTGCCAGCAGCTTAACAGCGAAGGGCGGGAGTAAGTACTTC

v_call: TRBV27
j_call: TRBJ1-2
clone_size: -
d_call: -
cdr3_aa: CASSPRHPGGYGYTF
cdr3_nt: TGTGCCAGCAGTCCCCGACACCCCGGAGGCTATGGCTACACCTTC

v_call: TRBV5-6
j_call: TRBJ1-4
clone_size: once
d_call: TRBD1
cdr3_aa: CASSRDRNEKLFF
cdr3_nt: TGTGCCAGCAGCAGGGACAGGAATGAAAAACTGTTTTTT

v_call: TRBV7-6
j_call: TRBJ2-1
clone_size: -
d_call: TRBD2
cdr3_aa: CASSPRSPTSGGNEQFF
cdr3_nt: TGTGCCAGCAGCCCCAGATCCCCCACTAGCGGGGGGAATGAGCAGTTCTTC

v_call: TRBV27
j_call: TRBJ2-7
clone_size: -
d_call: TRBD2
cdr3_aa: CASSLAGGSRAYEQYF
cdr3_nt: TGTGCCAGCAGTTTAGCGGGAGGGTCACGGGCCTACGAGCAGTACTTC

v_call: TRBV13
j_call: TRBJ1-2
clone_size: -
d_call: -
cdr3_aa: CASSPSLGYTF
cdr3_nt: TGTGCCAGCAGCCCGTCACTTGGCTACACCTTC

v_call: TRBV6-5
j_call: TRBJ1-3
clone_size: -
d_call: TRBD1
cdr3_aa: CASSIGTGTGNTIYF
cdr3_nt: TGTGCCAGCAGTATTGGGACAGGGACCGGAAACACCATATATTTT

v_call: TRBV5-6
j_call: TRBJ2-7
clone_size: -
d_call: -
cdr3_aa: CASSSNRDLLYEQYF
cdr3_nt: TGTGCCAGCAGCTCCAACAGGGATTTACTCTACGAGCAGTACTTC

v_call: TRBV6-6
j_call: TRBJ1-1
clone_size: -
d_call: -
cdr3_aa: CASSYSRGLSTEAFF
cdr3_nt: TGTGCCAGCAGTTACTCGCGGGGGCTGAGCACTGAAGCTTTCTTT

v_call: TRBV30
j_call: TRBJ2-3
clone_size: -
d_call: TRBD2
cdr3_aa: CAWKVGSGSWNTQYF
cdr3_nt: TGTGCCTGGAAGGTGGGGAGCGGGAGTTGGAATACGCAGTATTTT

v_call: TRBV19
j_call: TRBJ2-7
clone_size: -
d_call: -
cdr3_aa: CASSSHYDEQYF
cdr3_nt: TGTGCCAGTAGTTCACACTATGACGAGCAGTACTTC

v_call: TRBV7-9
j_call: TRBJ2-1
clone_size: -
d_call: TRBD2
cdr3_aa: CASSPRIAGSGGEQFF
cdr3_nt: TGTGCCAGCAGCCCGAGAATAGCGGGGAGTGGGGGGGAGCAGTTCTTC

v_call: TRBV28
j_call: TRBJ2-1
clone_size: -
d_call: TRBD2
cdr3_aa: CASSLPTSGRFEQFF
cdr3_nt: TGTGCCAGCAGTTTGCCGACTAGCGGGAGATTTGAGCAGTTCTTC

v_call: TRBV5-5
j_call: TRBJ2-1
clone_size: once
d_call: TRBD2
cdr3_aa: CASSTRTDGGLVTNEQFF
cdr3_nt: TGCGCCAGCAGCACACGAACAGACGGGGGGTTAGTCACCAATGAGCAGTTCTTC